These T cell receptor beta chains were read from a single sample in a study of vaccination and CD4 T cells after COVID-19. TCRdb passed the PCR reads through MiXCR, listing each CDR3 protein once. The sample lists around 15,000 distinct CDR3 sequences, less than 75% occurring once. The source material was CD4+ T cells from blood, sampled after SARS-CoV-2 vaccination. The receptors stem from a human donor who had recovered from COVID-19. The CDR3 runs from the conserved cysteine through the conserved F or W. D genes are given only for firm matches. The size of a clone is reported for some rows only, either as once, few or many, or as a class for expanded clones.

d_gene: NA
v_gene: TRBV24-1
abundance: NA
j_gene: TRBJ2-5
CDR3aa: CATSGPESGKETQYF
CDR3nt: TGTGCCACCAGTGGGCCGGAGAGCGGAAAAGAGACCCAGTACTTC

d_gene: NA
v_gene: TRBV20-1
abundance: NA
j_gene: TRBJ2-1
CDR3aa: CSASRAQSAGEQFF
CDR3nt: TGCAGTGCTAGTCGGGCCCAATCCGCCGGTGAGCAGTTCTTC

d_gene: NA
v_gene: TRBV27
abundance: few
j_gene: TRBJ1-5
CDR3aa: CASSLWGPSNQPQHF
CDR3nt: TGTGCCAGCAGCCTCTGGGGGCCTAGCAATCAGCCCCAGCATTTT

d_gene: TRBD2
v_gene: TRBV19
abundance: NA
j_gene: TRBJ2-2
CDR3aa: CASSRLAGGPGTGELFF
CDR3nt: TGTGCCAGTAGCAGACTAGCGGGAGGGCCAGGCACCGGGGAGCTGTTTTTT

d_gene: TRBD2
v_gene: TRBV15
abundance: NA
j_gene: TRBJ2-7
CDR3aa: CATSRDSASGVSYEQYF
CDR3nt: TGTGCCACCAGCAGAGATTCGGCTAGCGGGGTCTCCTACGAGCAGTACTTC

d_gene: TRBD2
v_gene: TRBV6-2/TRBV6-3
abundance: NA
j_gene: TRBJ2-3
CDR3aa: CAGSYVAGGRTQYF
CDR3nt: TGTGCCGGCAGTTACGTAGCGGGAGGGCGGACGCAGTATTTT

d_gene: NA
v_gene: TRBV10-1
abundance: NA
j_gene: TRBJ1-6
CDR3aa: CASPPLGQSSYNSPLHF
CDR3nt: TGCGCCAGCCCTCCGCTGGGGCAAAGCTCCTATAATTCACCCCTCCACTTT

d_gene: TRBD2
v_gene: TRBV2
abundance: NA
j_gene: TRBJ2-1
CDR3aa: CASSDPPGLAGGYEQFF
CDR3nt: TGTGCCAGCAGCGATCCACCGGGACTAGCGGGAGGCTATGAGCAGTTCTTC

d_gene: TRBD1
v_gene: TRBV6-1
abundance: NA
j_gene: TRBJ2-2
CDR3aa: CASSEQDRVGAGELFF
CDR3nt: TGTGCCAGCAGCGAACAAGACAGGGTGGGGGCCGGGGAGCTGTTTTTT

d_gene: NA
v_gene: TRBV7-8
abundance: NA
j_gene: TRBJ1-1
CDR3aa: CASSLAEGLGDTEAFF
CDR3nt: TGTGCCAGCAGCTTAGCGGAGGGGCTGGGGGACACTGAAGCTTTCTTT

d_gene: NA
v_gene: TRBV29-1
abundance: NA
j_gene: TRBJ2-3
CDR3aa: CSAWLGGTDTQYF
CDR3nt: TGCAGCGCATGGCTAGGGGGCACAGATACGCAGTATTTT

d_gene: TRBD1
v_gene: TRBV19
abundance: NA
j_gene: TRBJ2-5
CDR3aa: CASSAWDRVKEETQYF
CDR3nt: TGTGCCAGTAGCGCCTGGGACAGGGTGAAGGAAGAGACCCAGTACTTC

d_gene: TRBD2
v_gene: TRBV6-1
abundance: few
j_gene: TRBJ2-2
CDR3aa: CASMILSGRANTGELFF
CDR3nt: TGTGCCAGCATGATACTTAGCGGGAGAGCGAACACCGGGGAGCTGTTTTTT

d_gene: NA
v_gene: TRBV6-1
abundance: NA
j_gene: TRBJ1-1
CDR3aa: CATRIQNTEAFF
CDR3nt: TGTGCCACCCGGATCCAGAACACTGAAGCTTTCTTT

d_gene: TRBD2
v_gene: TRBV14
abundance: NA
j_gene: TRBJ2-3
CDR3aa: CASSQDFRGRRTDTQYF
CDR3nt: TGTGCCAGCAGCCAAGACTTTCGCGGGAGGCGCACAGATACGCAGTATTTT

d_gene: NA
v_gene: TRBV20-1
abundance: few
j_gene: TRBJ2-5
CDR3aa: CSARLVSRETQYF
CDR3nt: TGCAGTGCTAGACTCGTTAGTCGGGAGACCCAGTACTTC

d_gene: NA
v_gene: TRBV6-2/TRBV6-3
abundance: NA
j_gene: TRBJ2-5
CDR3aa: CASSYWRETQYF
CDR3nt: TGTGCCAGCAGTTACTGGCGGGAGACCCAGTACTTC

d_gene: NA
v_gene: TRBV15
abundance: once
j_gene: TRBJ2-7
CDR3aa: CATSRETGTDTYEQYF
CDR3nt: TGTGCCACCAGCAGAGAAACCGGGACGGACACCTACGAGCAGTACTTC

d_gene: NA
v_gene: TRBV20-1
abundance: NA
j_gene: TRBJ2-7
CDR3aa: CSASRGGGSYGNEQYF
CDR3nt: TGCAGTGCTAGCAGGGGGGGTGGGTCCTATGGTAACGAGCAGTACTTC

d_gene: TRBD2
v_gene: TRBV4-1
abundance: NA
j_gene: TRBJ2-5
CDR3aa: CASSQPLAGGSETQYF
CDR3nt: TGCGCCAGCAGCCAACCCCTAGCGGGAGGATCGGAGACCCAGTACTTC

d_gene: TRBD1
v_gene: TRBV20-1
abundance: NA
j_gene: TRBJ2-5
CDR3aa: CSAREKKMGQFQETQYF
CDR3nt: TGCAGTGCTAGAGAGAAGAAGATGGGACAGTTCCAAGAGACCCAGTACTTC

d_gene: NA
v_gene: TRBV28
abundance: NA
j_gene: TRBJ1-1
CDR3aa: CASSPPRAFSSEAFF
CDR3nt: TGTGCCAGCAGCCCCCCCAGGGCATTTAGTTCTGAAGCTTTCTTT

d_gene: NA
v_gene: TRBV6-1
abundance: NA
j_gene: TRBJ2-3
CDR3aa: CASSVVISTDTQYF
CDR3nt: TGTGCCAGCAGTGTGGTAATTAGTACAGATACGCAGTATTTT

d_gene: NA
v_gene: TRBV6-1
abundance: few
j_gene: TRBJ1-6
CDR3aa: CASNTAGNNSPLHF
CDR3nt: TGTGCCAGTAATACCGCCGGGAATAATTCACCCCTCCACTTT

d_gene: TRBD1
v_gene: TRBV12-5
abundance: few
j_gene: TRBJ1-5
CDR3aa: CASARGGGNQPQHF
CDR3nt: TGTGCTAGTGCCCGAGGGGGCGGCAATCAGCCCCAGCATTTT

d_gene: NA
v_gene: TRBV19
abundance: NA
j_gene: TRBJ1-2
CDR3aa: CASSTSDRALYGYTF
CDR3nt: TGTGCCAGTAGTACGTCAGACCGGGCCCTTTATGGCTACACCTTC

d_gene: NA
v_gene: TRBV12-3/TRBV12-4
abundance: NA
j_gene: TRBJ1-6
CDR3aa: CATQRRGLGSPLHF
CDR3nt: TGTGCCACCCAACGGCGGGGCCTGGGTTCACCCCTCCACTTT

d_gene: NA
v_gene: TRBV7-9
abundance: few
j_gene: TRBJ1-6
CDR3aa: CASSLVKDSPLHF
CDR3nt: TGTGCCAGCAGCTTAGTTAAGGATTCACCCCTCCACTTT

d_gene: NA
v_gene: TRBV7-2
abundance: NA
j_gene: TRBJ1-1
CDR3aa: CASRRQPNTEAFF
CDR3nt: TGTGCCAGCAGACGACAACCGAACACTGAAGCTTTCTTT

d_gene: NA
v_gene: TRBV6-1
abundance: once
j_gene: TRBJ2-7
CDR3aa: CASTSPLYSYEQYF
CDR3nt: TGTGCCAGCACCTCGCCCCTCTACTCCTACGAGCAGTACTTC

d_gene: NA
v_gene: TRBV6-5
abundance: few
j_gene: TRBJ1-6
CDR3aa: CASSLGGGSANSPLHF
CDR3nt: TGTGCCAGCAGTTTGGGCGGGGGTTCAGCAAATTCACCCCTCCACTTT

d_gene: NA
v_gene: TRBV24-1
abundance: NA
j_gene: TRBJ2-1
CDR3aa: CATSDPGLLRNEQFF
CDR3nt: TGTGCCACCAGTGATCCGGGACTCCTACGGAATGAGCAGTTCTTC

d_gene: NA
v_gene: TRBV6-2/TRBV6-3
abundance: NA
j_gene: TRBJ2-7
CDR3aa: CASSQGGGTHYEQYF
CDR3nt: TGTGCCAGCAGTCAAGGGGGCGGGACGCACTACGAGCAGTACTTC

d_gene: NA
v_gene: TRBV15
abundance: NA
j_gene: TRBJ1-2
CDR3aa: CATSRPDSYGYTF
CDR3nt: TGTGCCACCAGCAGGCCGGACAGCTATGGCTACACCTTC

d_gene: NA
v_gene: TRBV6-1
abundance: NA
j_gene: TRBJ1-5
CDR3aa: CASSEGTVYSNQPQHF
CDR3nt: TGTGCCAGCAGTGAAGGGACAGTCTATAGCAATCAGCCCCAGCATTTT

d_gene: NA
v_gene: TRBV4-2
abundance: NA
j_gene: TRBJ2-2
CDR3aa: CASSQLWGNTGELFF
CDR3nt: TGTGCCAGCAGCCAGCTGTGGGGGAACACCGGGGAGCTGTTTTTT

d_gene: NA
v_gene: TRBV5-1
abundance: NA
j_gene: TRBJ2-5
CDR3aa: CASSRGPEAAQETQYF
CDR3nt: TGCGCCAGCAGCCGCGGTCCTGAGGCGGCCCAAGAGACCCAGTACTTC

d_gene: TRBD1
v_gene: TRBV5-1
abundance: few
j_gene: TRBJ1-1
CDR3aa: CASRGQAGTEAFF
CDR3nt: TGCGCCAGCAGGGGACAGGCGGGCACTGAAGCTTTCTTT

d_gene: NA
v_gene: TRBV7-2
abundance: NA
j_gene: TRBJ2-5
CDR3aa: CASSPGGVRETQYF
CDR3nt: TGTGCCAGCAGCCCAGGGGGGGTCCGGGAGACCCAGTACTTC

d_gene: NA
v_gene: TRBV6-5
abundance: NA
j_gene: TRBJ1-6
CDR3aa: CASSYDGEGGSPLHF
CDR3nt: TGTGCCAGCAGTTACGATGGGGAGGGAGGATCACCCCTCCACTTT

d_gene: TRBD1
v_gene: TRBV25-1
abundance: NA
j_gene: TRBJ1-2
CDR3aa: CASSEPGQGRGYTF
CDR3nt: TGTGCCAGCAGTGAACCGGGACAGGGTAGAGGCTACACCTTC

d_gene: NA
v_gene: TRBV10-1
abundance: NA
j_gene: TRBJ2-2
CDR3aa: CASRGTRNTGELFF
CDR3nt: TGCGCCAGCAGAGGGACAAGGAACACCGGGGAGCTGTTTTTT

d_gene: TRBD2
v_gene: TRBV5-5
abundance: NA
j_gene: TRBJ2-5
CDR3aa: CASSGQAGGPETQYF
CDR3nt: TGTGCCAGCAGCGGACAAGCGGGAGGGCCGGAGACCCAGTACTTC

d_gene: NA
v_gene: TRBV6-1
abundance: NA
j_gene: TRBJ2-7
CDR3aa: CASSQTPYEQYF
CDR3nt: TGTGCCAGCAGTCAGACACCTTACGAGCAGTACTTC

d_gene: NA
v_gene: TRBV6-5
abundance: NA
j_gene: TRBJ1-5
CDR3aa: CASSSLSGSQHF
CDR3nt: TGTGCCAGCAGTTCGTTGTCAGGGAGCCAGCATTTT

d_gene: TRBD2
v_gene: TRBV27
abundance: NA
j_gene: TRBJ2-5
CDR3aa: CASSFRLAGQETQYF
CDR3nt: TGTGCCAGCAGTTTCCGACTAGCGGGACAAGAGACCCAGTACTTC

d_gene: NA
v_gene: TRBV28
abundance: NA
j_gene: TRBJ1-2
CDR3aa: CASSQGWNYGYTF
CDR3nt: TGTGCCAGCAGTCAGGGTTGGAACTATGGCTACACCTTC

d_gene: TRBD1
v_gene: TRBV20-1
abundance: few
j_gene: TRBJ2-7
CDR3aa: CSATRRTGPFLF
CDR3nt: TGCAGTGCTACCCGAAGGACAGGGCCTTTCCTGTTC

d_gene: NA
v_gene: TRBV2
abundance: NA
j_gene: TRBJ1-6
CDR3aa: CASGKTGVDSPLHF
CDR3nt: TGTGCCAGCGGGAAGACAGGAGTAGATTCACCCCTCCACTTT

d_gene: NA
v_gene: TRBV7-9
abundance: NA
j_gene: TRBJ1-3
CDR3aa: CASSLAPGSGNTIYF
CDR3nt: TGTGCCAGCAGCTTGGCCCCGGGCTCTGGAAACACCATATATTTT

d_gene: TRBD1
v_gene: TRBV7-2
abundance: NA
j_gene: TRBJ1-2
CDR3aa: CASSLGTGKSPGDGYTF
CDR3nt: TGTGCCAGCAGCTTAGGGACAGGGAAGTCGCCGGGGGATGGCTACACCTTC

d_gene: NA
v_gene: TRBV5-1
abundance: once
j_gene: TRBJ1-1
CDR3aa: CASSQAGPMNTEAFF
CDR3nt: TGCGCCAGCAGCCAAGCGGGGCCTATGAACACTGAAGCTTTCTTT

d_gene: NA
v_gene: TRBV7-2
abundance: NA
j_gene: TRBJ2-3
CDR3aa: CASSLAAFRDTQYF
CDR3nt: TGTGCCAGCAGCTTAGCCGCCTTTAGGGATACGCAGTATTTT

d_gene: NA
v_gene: TRBV7-3
abundance: once
j_gene: TRBJ1-1
CDR3aa: CASGSARNTEAFF
CDR3nt: TGTGCCAGCGGAAGCGCGCGGAACACTGAAGCTTTCTTT

d_gene: TRBD1
v_gene: TRBV28
abundance: few
j_gene: TRBJ1-5
CDR3aa: CATRSGQGASYSNQPQHF
CDR3nt: TGTGCCACCAGGTCAGGACAGGGGGCGTCCTATAGCAATCAGCCCCAGCATTTT

d_gene: TRBD1
v_gene: TRBV28
abundance: once
j_gene: TRBJ2-1
CDR3aa: CASSDSYMDRGNDEQFF
CDR3nt: TGTGCCAGCAGTGACAGTTACATGGACAGGGGTAACGATGAGCAGTTCTTC

d_gene: NA
v_gene: TRBV30
abundance: NA
j_gene: TRBJ1-2
CDR3aa: CAWSIKYYGYTF
CDR3nt: TGTGCCTGGAGTATAAAGTACTATGGCTACACCTTC

d_gene: NA
v_gene: TRBV7-2
abundance: NA
j_gene: TRBJ2-2
CDR3aa: CASRSSRDYTGELFF
CDR3nt: TGTGCCAGCAGATCATCACGGGATTACACCGGGGAGCTGTTTTTT

d_gene: NA
v_gene: TRBV28
abundance: NA
j_gene: TRBJ2-7
CDR3aa: CASSTTNSYEQYF
CDR3nt: TGTGCCAGCAGTACAACTAACAGCTACGAGCAGTACTTC

d_gene: TRBD2
v_gene: TRBV20-1
abundance: NA
j_gene: TRBJ2-3
CDR3aa: CSALAGTQTDTQYF
CDR3nt: TGCAGTGCTCTAGCGGGAACGCAAACAGATACGCAGTATTTT